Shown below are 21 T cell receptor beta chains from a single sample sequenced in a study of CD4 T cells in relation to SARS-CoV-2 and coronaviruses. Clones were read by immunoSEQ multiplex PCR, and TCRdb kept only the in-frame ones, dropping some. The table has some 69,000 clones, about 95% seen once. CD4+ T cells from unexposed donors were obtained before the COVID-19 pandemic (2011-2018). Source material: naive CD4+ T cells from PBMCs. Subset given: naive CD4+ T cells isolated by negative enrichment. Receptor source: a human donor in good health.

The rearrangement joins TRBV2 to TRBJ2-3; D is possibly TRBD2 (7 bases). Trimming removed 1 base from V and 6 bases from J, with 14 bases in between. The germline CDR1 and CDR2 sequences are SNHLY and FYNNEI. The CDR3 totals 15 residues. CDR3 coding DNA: TGTGCCAGCAGTGAAGAAGGTGGGGGGGCGGATACGCAGTATTTT. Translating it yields CASSEEGGGADTQYF.

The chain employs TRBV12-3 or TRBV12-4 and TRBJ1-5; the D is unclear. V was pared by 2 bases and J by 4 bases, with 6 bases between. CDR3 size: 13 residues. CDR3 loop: CASSLSQNQPQHF. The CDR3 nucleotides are TGTGCCAGCAGTTTATCCCAAAATCAGCCCCAGCATTTT.

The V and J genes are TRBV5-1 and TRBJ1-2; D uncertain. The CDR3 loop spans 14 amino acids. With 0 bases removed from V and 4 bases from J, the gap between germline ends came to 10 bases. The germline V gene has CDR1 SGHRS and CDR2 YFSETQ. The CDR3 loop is CASSLVLGGYGYTF. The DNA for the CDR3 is TGCGCCAGCAGCTTGGTGTTGGGCGGCTATGGCTACACCTTC.

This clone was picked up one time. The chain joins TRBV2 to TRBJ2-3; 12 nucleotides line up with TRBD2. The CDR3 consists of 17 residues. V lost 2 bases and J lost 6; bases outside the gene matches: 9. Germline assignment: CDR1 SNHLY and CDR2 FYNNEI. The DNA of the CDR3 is TGTGCCAGCAGTGAAAGTAGGCTAGCGGGAGGGCCCGATACGCAGTATTTT. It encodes CASSESRLAGGPDTQYF.

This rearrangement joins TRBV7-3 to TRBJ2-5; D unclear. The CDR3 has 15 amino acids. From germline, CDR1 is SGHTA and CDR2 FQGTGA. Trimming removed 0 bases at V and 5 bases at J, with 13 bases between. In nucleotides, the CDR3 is TGTGCCAGCAGCTTAACTGCTCAGTATCCTGAGACCCAGTACTTC. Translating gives CASSLTAQYPETQYF. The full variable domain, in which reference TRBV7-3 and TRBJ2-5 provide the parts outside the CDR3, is GAGVSQTPSNKVTEKGKYVELRCDPISGHTALYWYRQSLGQGPEFLIYFQGTGAADDSGLPNDRFFAVRPEGSVSTLKIQRTERGDSAVYLCASSLTAQYPETQYFGPGTRLLVL.

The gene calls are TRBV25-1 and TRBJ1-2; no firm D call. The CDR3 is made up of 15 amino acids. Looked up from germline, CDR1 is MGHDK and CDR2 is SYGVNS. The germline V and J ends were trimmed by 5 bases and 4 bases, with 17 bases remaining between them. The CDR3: CASSSYAASGYGYTF. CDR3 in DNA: TGTGCCAGCAGTTCATACGCAGCCTCTGGCTATGGCTACACCTTC.

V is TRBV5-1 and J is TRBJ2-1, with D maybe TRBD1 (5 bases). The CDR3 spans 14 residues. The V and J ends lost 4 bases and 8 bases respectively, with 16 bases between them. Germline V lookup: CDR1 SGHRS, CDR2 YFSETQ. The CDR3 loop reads CASSAAAWGDEQFF. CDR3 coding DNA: TGCGCCAGCAGCGCGGCCGCCTGGGGCGATGAGCAGTTCTTC. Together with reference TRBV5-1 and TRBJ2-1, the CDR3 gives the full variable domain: KAGVTQTPRYLIKTRGQQVTLSCSPISGHRSVSWYQQTPGQGLQFLFEYFSETQRNKGNFPGRFSGRQFSNSRSEMNVSTLELGDSALYLCASSAAAWGDEQFFGPGTRLTVL.

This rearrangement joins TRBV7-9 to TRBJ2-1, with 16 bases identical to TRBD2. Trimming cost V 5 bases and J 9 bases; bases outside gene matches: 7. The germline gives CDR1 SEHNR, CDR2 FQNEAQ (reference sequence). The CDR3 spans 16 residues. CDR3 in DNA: TGTGCCAGCAGCCCTGGGACTAGCGGGAGGGCCTCTGAGCAGTTCTTC. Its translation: CASSPGTSGRASEQFF.

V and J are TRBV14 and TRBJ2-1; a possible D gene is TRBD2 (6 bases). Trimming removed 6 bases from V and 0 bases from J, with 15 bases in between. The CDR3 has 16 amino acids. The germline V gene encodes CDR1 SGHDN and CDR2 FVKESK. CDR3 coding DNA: TGTGCCAGCAGAAACGGGGGACCGAGCTCCTACAATGAGCAGTTCTTC. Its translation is CASRNGGPSSYNEQFF.

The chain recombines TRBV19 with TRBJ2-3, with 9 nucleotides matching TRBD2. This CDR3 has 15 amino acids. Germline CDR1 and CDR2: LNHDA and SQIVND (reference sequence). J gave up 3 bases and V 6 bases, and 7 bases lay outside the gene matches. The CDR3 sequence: CASRGNSGSTDTQYF. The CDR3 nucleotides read TGTGCCAGTAGAGGGAATAGCGGGAGTACAGATACGCAGTATTTT.

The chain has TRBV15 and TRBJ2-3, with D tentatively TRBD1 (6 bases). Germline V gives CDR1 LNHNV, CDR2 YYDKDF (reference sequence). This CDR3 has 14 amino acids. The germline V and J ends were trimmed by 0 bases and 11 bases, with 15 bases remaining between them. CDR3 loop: CATSRDLQGIEQYF. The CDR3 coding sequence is TGTGCCACCAGCAGAGACCTACAGGGAATTGAGCAGTATTTT.

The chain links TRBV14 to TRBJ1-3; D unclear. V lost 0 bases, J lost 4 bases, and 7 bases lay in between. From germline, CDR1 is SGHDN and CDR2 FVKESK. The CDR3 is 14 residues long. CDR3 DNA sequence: TGTGCCAGCAGCCAAGACAGCGGGGGAAACACCATATATTTT. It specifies CASSQDSGGNTIYF. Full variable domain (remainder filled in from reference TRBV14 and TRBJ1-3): EAGVTQFPSHSVIEKGQTVTLRCDPISGHDNLYWYRRVMGKEIKFLLHFVKESKQDESGMPNNRFLAERTGGTYSTLKVQPAELEDSGVYFCASSQDSGGNTIYFGEGSWLTVV.

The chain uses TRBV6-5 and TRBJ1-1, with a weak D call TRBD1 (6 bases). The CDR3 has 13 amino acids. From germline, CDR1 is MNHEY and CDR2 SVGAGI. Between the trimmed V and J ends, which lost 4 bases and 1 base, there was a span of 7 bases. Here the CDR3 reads CASSWGPNTEAFF. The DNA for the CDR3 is TGTGCCAGCAGTTGGGGGCCGAACACTGAAGCTTTCTTT.

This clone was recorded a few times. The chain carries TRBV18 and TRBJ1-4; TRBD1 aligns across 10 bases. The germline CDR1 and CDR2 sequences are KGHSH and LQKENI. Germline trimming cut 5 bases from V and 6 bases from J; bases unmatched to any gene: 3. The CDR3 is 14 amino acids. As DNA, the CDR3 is TGTGCCAGCTCATTGACAGGGGGCGATGAAAAACTGTTTTTT. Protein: CASSLTGGDEKLFF.

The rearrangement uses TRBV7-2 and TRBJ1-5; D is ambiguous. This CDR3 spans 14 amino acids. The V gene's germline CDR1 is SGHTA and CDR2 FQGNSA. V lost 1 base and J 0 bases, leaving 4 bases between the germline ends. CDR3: CASSLVSSNQPQHF. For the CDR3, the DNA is TGTGCCAGCAGCTTAGTCAGTAGCAATCAGCCCCAGCATTTT.

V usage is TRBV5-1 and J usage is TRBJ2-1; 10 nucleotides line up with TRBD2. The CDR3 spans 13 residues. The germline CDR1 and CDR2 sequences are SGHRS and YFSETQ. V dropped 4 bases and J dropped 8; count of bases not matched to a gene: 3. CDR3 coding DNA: TGCGCCAGCAGCAATCTAGCGGGAGATGAGCAGTTCTTC. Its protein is CASSNLAGDEQFF.

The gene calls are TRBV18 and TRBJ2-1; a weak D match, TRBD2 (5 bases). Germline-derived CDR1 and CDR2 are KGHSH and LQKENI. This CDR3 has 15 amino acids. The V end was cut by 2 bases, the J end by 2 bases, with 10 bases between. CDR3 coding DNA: TGTGCCAGCTCACCAACCGGGGTTGCCTACAATGAGCAGTTCTTC. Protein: CASSPTGVAYNEQFF.

This CDR3 reads CASSVSGYQETQYF. CDR3 nucleotides: TGTGCCAGCAGCGTTTCCGGCTACCAAGAGACCCAGTACTTC. The chain joins TRBV9 to TRBJ2-5; D remains ambiguous. The germline V gene has CDR1 SGDLS and CDR2 YYNGEE. Trimming removed 2 bases at V and 0 bases at J, with 8 bases between. The CDR3 has 14 amino acids.

This CDR3 is CASSTERAYNEQFF. DNA of the CDR3: TGTGCCAGCAGCACCGAGAGAGCCTACAATGAGCAGTTCTTC. The chain has TRBV27 and TRBJ2-1; no definite D call. Germline loops: CDR1 MNHEY, CDR2 SMNVEV (reference sequence). The CDR3 loop spans 14 amino acids. Trimming took 6 bases from V and 2 from J, leaving 11 bases between them.

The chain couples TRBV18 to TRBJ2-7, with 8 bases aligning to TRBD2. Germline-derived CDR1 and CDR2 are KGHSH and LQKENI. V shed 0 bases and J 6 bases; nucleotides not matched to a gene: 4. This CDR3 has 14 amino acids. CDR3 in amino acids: CASSPPTSVLEQYF. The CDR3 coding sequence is TGTGCCAGCTCACCACCGACTAGCGTCCTCGAGCAGTACTTC. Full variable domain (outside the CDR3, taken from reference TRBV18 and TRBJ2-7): NAGVMQNPRHLVRRRGQEARLRCSPMKGHSHVYWYRQLPEEGLKFMVYLQKENIIDESGMPKERFSAEFPKEGPSILRIQQVVRGDSAAYFCASSPPTSVLEQYFGPGTRLTVT.

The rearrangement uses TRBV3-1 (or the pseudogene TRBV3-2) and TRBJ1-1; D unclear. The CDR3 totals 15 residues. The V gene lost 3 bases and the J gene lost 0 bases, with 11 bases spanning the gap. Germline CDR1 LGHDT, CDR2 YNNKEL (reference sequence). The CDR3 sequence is CASSHSGSMNTEAFF. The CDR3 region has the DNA TGTGCCAGCAGCCACTCGGGCAGCATGAACACTGAAGCTTTCTTT.